The rows below give T cell receptor beta chains drawn from one sample of a study of blood T cell repertoires in COVID-19. The table came from immunoSEQ multiplex PCR; TCRdb's copy has only in-frame clones and leaves some out. The profile shows nearly 350,000 clones, around 91% of them singletons. The material sequenced was peripheral blood. The receptors derive from a woman between 18 and 29 years old who had recovered from COVID-19. CDR3s include the opening cysteine and the closing phenylalanine or tryptophan. The order of the fields is CDR3 protein, CDR3 DNA, J gene, V gene, clone size, D gene. D genes are given only for firm matches. The size field is filled for only some rows; it gives once, few, many or a size class.

CDR3 protein: CASSEPPGQGTGGNTIYF
CDR3 DNA: TGTGCCAGCAGTGAACCTCCGGGACAGGGAACGGGAGGAAACACCATATATTTT
J gene: TRBJ1-3
V gene: TRBV25-1
clone size: NA
D gene: TRBD1

CDR3 protein: CASSPGGPYNEQFF
CDR3 DNA: TGTGCCAGCAGCCCGGGGGGGCCCTACAATGAGCAGTTCTTC
J gene: TRBJ2-1
V gene: TRBV9
clone size: once
D gene: TRBD2

CDR3 protein: CASSLGRVSQPQHF
CDR3 DNA: TGTGCCAGCAGCCTAGGTCGGGTTTCTCAGCCCCAGCATTTT
J gene: TRBJ1-5
V gene: TRBV7-9
clone size: NA
D gene: NA

CDR3 protein: CSVQYGYTF
CDR3 DNA: TGCAGCGTTCAGTATGGCTACACCTTC
J gene: TRBJ1-2
V gene: TRBV29-1
clone size: NA
D gene: NA

CDR3 protein: CASSWDRSGNTIYF
CDR3 DNA: TGTGCCAGCAGCTGGGACAGGTCAGGAAACACCATATATTTT
J gene: TRBJ1-3
V gene: TRBV25-1
clone size: NA
D gene: TRBD1

CDR3 protein: CASSIKTGNYGYTF
CDR3 DNA: TGTGCCAGCAGCATCAAAACGGGGAACTATGGCTACACCTTC
J gene: TRBJ1-2
V gene: TRBV7-9
clone size: NA
D gene: NA

CDR3 protein: CASSIGGRLQETQYF
CDR3 DNA: TGTGCCAGTAGTATCGGCGGGAGGTTGCAAGAGACCCAGTACTTC
J gene: TRBJ2-5
V gene: TRBV19
clone size: NA
D gene: TRBD2

CDR3 protein: CSVVGTLPVGNIQYF
CDR3 DNA: TGCAGCGTTGTAGGGACACTCCCCGTTGGGAACATTCAGTACTTC
J gene: TRBJ2-4
V gene: TRBV29-1
clone size: NA
D gene: NA

CDR3 protein: CASRRDRNLNTEAFF
CDR3 DNA: TGTGCCAGCAGAAGAGACAGGAACTTGAACACTGAAGCTTTCTTT
J gene: TRBJ1-1
V gene: TRBV7-2
clone size: NA
D gene: NA

CDR3 protein: CASSPVDSLYGYTF
CDR3 DNA: TGTGCCAGCAGTCCAGTAGACAGTCTCTATGGCTACACCTTC
J gene: TRBJ1-2
V gene: TRBV27
clone size: NA
D gene: NA

CDR3 protein: CASSPVRLAATNTGELFF
CDR3 DNA: TGTGCCAGCAGTCCCGTTCGACTAGCAGCGACGAACACCGGGGAGCTGTTTTTT
J gene: TRBJ2-2
V gene: TRBV27
clone size: NA
D gene: TRBD2

CDR3 protein: CASSIKEDTQYF
CDR3 DNA: TGTGCCAGTAGTATAAAGGAGGATACGCAGTATTTT
J gene: TRBJ2-3
V gene: TRBV19
clone size: NA
D gene: NA

CDR3 protein: CASAMVHGVAKYQETQYF
CDR3 DNA: TGTGCCAGCGCCATGGTCCACGGGGTAGCGAAGTACCAAGAGACCCAGTACTTC
J gene: TRBJ2-5
V gene: TRBV7-9
clone size: NA
D gene: NA

CDR3 protein: CASSSGPRDSSAGSPLHF
CDR3 DNA: TGTGCCAGCAGCTCCGGCCCACGGGACTCCAGTGCGGGCTCACCCCTCCACTTT
J gene: TRBJ1-6
V gene: TRBV11-3
clone size: few
D gene: NA

CDR3 protein: CASSDGGGAVNQPQHF
CDR3 DNA: TGTGCCAGCAGTGACGGGGGGGGCGCGGTCAATCAGCCCCAGCATTTT
J gene: TRBJ1-5
V gene: TRBV25-1
clone size: NA
D gene: NA

CDR3 protein: CASSPGRGGRAVNEQFF
CDR3 DNA: TGCGCCAGCAGCCCGGGCCGTGGCGGGAGGGCGGTCAATGAGCAGTTCTTC
J gene: TRBJ2-1
V gene: TRBV5-1
clone size: NA
D gene: TRBD2

CDR3 protein: CAWSLGQPFNYGYTF
CDR3 DNA: TGTGCCTGGAGCCTGGGACAGCCATTCAACTATGGCTACACCTTC
J gene: TRBJ1-2
V gene: TRBV30
clone size: NA
D gene: TRBD1

CDR3 protein: CASSTRDSRNSPLHF
CDR3 DNA: TGTGCCAGCTCAACCAGAGACAGTAGGAATTCACCCCTCCACTTT
J gene: TRBJ1-6
V gene: TRBV18
clone size: NA
D gene: NA

CDR3 protein: CASSRLAGGPEMGEQFF
CDR3 DNA: TGTGCCAGCAGTCGACTAGCGGGAGGGCCGGAAATGGGTGAGCAGTTCTTC
J gene: TRBJ2-1
V gene: TRBV27
clone size: NA
D gene: TRBD2

CDR3 protein: CASSLFSGIGYTF
CDR3 DNA: TGTGCCAGCAGCTTATTCTCAGGGATCGGCTACACCTTC
J gene: TRBJ1-2
V gene: TRBV7-2
clone size: few
D gene: NA

CDR3 protein: CASSPTEYGYTF
CDR3 DNA: TGTGCCAGCAGTCCGACAGAGTATGGCTACACCTTC
J gene: TRBJ1-2
V gene: TRBV14
clone size: NA
D gene: NA

CDR3 protein: CASSWDRVNSPLHF
CDR3 DNA: TGTGCCAGCAGTTGGGACAGGGTTAATTCACCCCTCCACTTT
J gene: TRBJ1-6
V gene: TRBV6-8
clone size: NA
D gene: TRBD1

CDR3 protein: CASGPRPLHF
CDR3 DNA: TGTGCCAGCGGCCCGAGACCCCTCCACTTT
J gene: TRBJ1-6
V gene: TRBV6-2/TRBV6-3
clone size: NA
D gene: NA

CDR3 protein: CASRFRDERGDYGYTF
CDR3 DNA: TGTGCCAGCAGGTTTCGTGACGAACGGGGGGACTATGGCTACACCTTC
J gene: TRBJ1-2
V gene: TRBV11-2
clone size: NA
D gene: NA

CDR3 protein: CASGGGRGNTIYF
CDR3 DNA: TGTGCCAGCGGCGGGGGCCGGGGAAACACCATATATTTT
J gene: TRBJ1-3
V gene: TRBV9
clone size: NA
D gene: NA

CDR3 protein: CASSVAGVKGYTF
CDR3 DNA: TGTGCCAGCAGTGTGGCGGGGGTAAAGGGCTACACCTTC
J gene: TRBJ1-2
V gene: TRBV11-3
clone size: NA
D gene: NA

CDR3 protein: CASSFLLAVATQYF
CDR3 DNA: TGTGCCAGCAGCTTCTTACTAGCGGTCGCAACCCAGTACTTC
J gene: TRBJ2-5
V gene: TRBV5-6
clone size: NA
D gene: TRBD2

CDR3 protein: CAWSVRNSPLHF
CDR3 DNA: TGTGCCTGGAGTGTGAGGAATTCACCCCTCCACTTT
J gene: TRBJ1-6
V gene: TRBV30
clone size: once
D gene: NA

CDR3 protein: CASSLGGGYNEQFF
CDR3 DNA: TGTGCCAGCAGCTTAGGAGGGGGCTACAATGAGCAGTTCTTC
J gene: TRBJ2-1
V gene: TRBV7-2
clone size: NA
D gene: NA

CDR3 protein: CAWTDRALNNSPLHF
CDR3 DNA: TGTGCCTGGACGGACAGGGCCTTAAATAATTCACCCCTCCACTTT
J gene: TRBJ1-6
V gene: TRBV30
clone size: NA
D gene: TRBD1

CDR3 protein: CASSLHRNTEAFF
CDR3 DNA: TGTGCCAGCAGCTTACACAGGAACACTGAAGCTTTCTTT
J gene: TRBJ1-1
V gene: TRBV11-2
clone size: NA
D gene: NA

CDR3 protein: CASSYTLQGTQYF
CDR3 DNA: TGTGCCAGCAGCTACACCCTCCAGGGGACCCAGTACTTC
J gene: TRBJ2-5
V gene: TRBV5-4
clone size: once
D gene: NA

CDR3 protein: CASSYSFQASTGELFF
CDR3 DNA: TGTGCCAGCAGTTACTCGTTCCAGGCGAGCACCGGGGAGCTGTTTTTT
J gene: TRBJ2-2
V gene: TRBV6-2/TRBV6-3
clone size: NA
D gene: NA

CDR3 protein: CAISESGRDTEAFF
CDR3 DNA: TGTGCCATCAGTGAGTCGGGCAGGGACACTGAAGCTTTCTTT
J gene: TRBJ1-1
V gene: TRBV10-3
clone size: NA
D gene: NA

CDR3 protein: CASSSGTAVYTF
CDR3 DNA: TGTGCCAGTAGTTCCGGGACAGCAGTCTACACCTTC
J gene: TRBJ1-2
V gene: TRBV19
clone size: NA
D gene: TRBD1

CDR3 protein: CASSEEVAPYNEQFF
CDR3 DNA: TGTGCCAGCAGTGAAGAGGTAGCGCCTTACAATGAGCAGTTCTTC
J gene: TRBJ2-1
V gene: TRBV6-1
clone size: NA
D gene: NA

CDR3 protein: CASSPTWSRENIQYF
CDR3 DNA: TGTGCCAGCAGCCCGACTTGGTCACGCGAAAACATTCAGTACTTC
J gene: TRBJ2-4
V gene: TRBV7-8
clone size: NA
D gene: NA

CDR3 protein: CASGRAGVADTQYF
CDR3 DNA: TGTGCCAGCGGTCGAGCGGGAGTCGCAGATACGCAGTATTTT
J gene: TRBJ2-3
V gene: TRBV6-5
clone size: NA
D gene: TRBD2

CDR3 protein: CASSETSPAGGLSDTQYF
CDR3 DNA: TGTGCCAGCAGTGAAACCTCTCCCGCGGGAGGGCTCTCAGATACGCAGTATTTT
J gene: TRBJ2-3
V gene: TRBV2
clone size: NA
D gene: TRBD2

CDR3 protein: CAWSVLGAVPHEAFF
CDR3 DNA: TGTGCCTGGAGTGTACTTGGGGCAGTACCCCATGAAGCTTTCTTT
J gene: TRBJ1-1
V gene: TRBV30
clone size: NA
D gene: NA

CDR3 protein: CASRAGRGREGYTF
CDR3 DNA: TGTGCCAGCCGTGCGGGCAGGGGGCGCGAGGGCTACACCTTC
J gene: TRBJ1-2
V gene: TRBV27
clone size: NA
D gene: TRBD1

CDR3 protein: CASSVGLAGGPYEQFF
CDR3 DNA: TGTGCCAGCAGCGTAGGACTAGCGGGAGGGCCATATGAGCAGTTCTTC
J gene: TRBJ2-1
V gene: TRBV9
clone size: NA
D gene: TRBD2

CDR3 protein: CASSKQGYGYTF
CDR3 DNA: TGTGCCAGCTCGAAGCAGGGGTATGGCTACACCTTC
J gene: TRBJ1-2
V gene: TRBV27
clone size: NA
D gene: NA

CDR3 protein: CATSDPDTKTYNEQFF
CDR3 DNA: TGTGCCACCAGTGATCCGGACACAAAGACCTACAATGAGCAGTTCTTC
J gene: TRBJ2-1
V gene: TRBV24-1
clone size: once
D gene: NA

CDR3 protein: CSVGEGFTEAFF
CDR3 DNA: TGCAGCGTCGGGGAGGGGTTCACTGAAGCTTTCTTT
J gene: TRBJ1-1
V gene: TRBV29-1
clone size: NA
D gene: NA